The clone carrying this T cell receptor beta chain was counted ten times or more. V shed 2 bases and J shed 3 bases, with 5 bases lying between them. Germline loops: CDR1 ENHRY, CDR2 SYGVKD. The CDR3 runs 12 residues. Each CDR3 protein gets one entry after TCRdb re-called the 5' RACE reads with MiXCR. The sample holds about 220,000 distinct CDR3 sequences, roughly a tenth seen once. This sample stems from a study of CD8 T cells in ankylosing spondylitis. V usage is TRBV10-3 and J usage is TRBJ2-7; D gene ambiguous. The material sequenced was blood, either unsorted or a sorted T cell fraction (not recorded which). The origin of this receptor is a male donor with ankylosing spondylitis or in good health (not recorded which). CDR3 nucleotide sequence: TGTGCCATCAGTGAGGCCAACTACGAGCAGTACTTC. Its translation is CAISEANYEQYF.